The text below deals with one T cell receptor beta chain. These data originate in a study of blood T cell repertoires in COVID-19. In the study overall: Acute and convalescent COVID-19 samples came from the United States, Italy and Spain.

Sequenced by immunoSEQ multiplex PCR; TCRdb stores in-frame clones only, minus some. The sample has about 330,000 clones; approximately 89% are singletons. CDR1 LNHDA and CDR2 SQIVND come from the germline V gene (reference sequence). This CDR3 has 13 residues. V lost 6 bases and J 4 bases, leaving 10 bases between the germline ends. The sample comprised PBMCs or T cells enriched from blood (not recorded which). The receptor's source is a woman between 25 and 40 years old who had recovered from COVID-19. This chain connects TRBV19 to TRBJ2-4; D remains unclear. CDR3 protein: CASSPGRKNIQYF. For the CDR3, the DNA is TGTGCCAGTAGCCCCGGCAGGAAAAACATTCAGTACTTC.